The 11 T cell receptor beta chains given below trace back to one sample, sequenced in a study of graft-versus-host responses after intestinal transplantation. Assay: immunoSEQ multiplex PCR; the TCRdb copy retains only in-frame clones and omits some. The sample includes some 69,000 clones, around nine tenths of them seen just once. The source was bone marrow, collected 700 to 850 days after intestinal transplantation. The source is a human patient who received an intestinal transplant, so some T cells may come from the graft donor.

CDR3 DNA: TGTGCCAGCAGCTTAGGGCGGGGCCAGTTCTTC. Its translation is CASSLGRGQFF. The genes are TRBV7-2 and TRBJ2-1; D is perhaps TRBD2 (6 bases). Germline values: CDR1 SGHTA, CDR2 FQGNSA. V was trimmed by 1 base and J by 13 bases, leaving 8 bases between them. The CDR3 runs 11 residues.

The chain couples TRBV18 to TRBJ2-3; D is perhaps TRBD1 or TRBD2 (7 bases each). V gave up 3 bases and J gave up 3 bases, with 16 bases separating them. This CDR3 has 16 residues. Germline V CDR1 and CDR2: KGHSH, LQKENI. The CDR3 nucleotides read TGTGCCAGCTCACCCCCGGCAGGGGGGGGAACAGATACGCAGTATTTT. Translated: CASSPPAGGGTDTQYF.

The chain couples TRBV9 to TRBJ1-2; D unresolved. Germline CDR1 is SGDLS and CDR2 is YYNGEE. The CDR3 is made up of 11 amino acids. The V end lost 5 bases, the J end lost 4 bases, and 6 bases lay between the germline ends. CDR3 in DNA: TGTGCCAGCAGTGGCAGCTATGGCTACACCTTC. Its protein is CASSGSYGYTF.

The CDR3 nucleotides read TGTGCCAGCAGCTTAGGGACAGAAGCTTTCTTT. Translating gives CASSLGTEAFF. The V gene is TRBV12-1, the J gene TRBJ1-1; TRBD1 is the table's D call, not checked against the DNA. TRBV12-1 is a listed pseudogene. The CDR3 consists of 11 residues.

This chain links TRBV7-3 with TRBJ1-2; D not certain. The CDR3 is made up of 14 amino acids. Per the germline V gene, CDR1 is SGHTA and CDR2 is FQGTGA. The V and J ends lost 5 bases and 0 bases respectively, with 10 bases between them. CDR3 nucleotides: TGTGCCAGCAGCCCTGAGGCCACTAACTATGGCTACACCTTC. It encodes CASSPEATNYGYTF.

The chain recombines TRBV7-6 with TRBJ1-5, with D hard to call. Trimming shortened V by 3 bases and J by 1 base, and 4 bases separated the two germline ends. The CDR3 extends over 13 amino acids. Germline values: CDR1 SGHVS, CDR2 FNYEAQ. This chain's CDR3 is CASSLESNQPQHF. In DNA, the CDR3 is TGTGCCAGCAGCTTGGAGAGCAATCAGCCCCAGCATTTT.

The chain joins TRBV27 to TRBJ2-5; TRBD2 might be the D (6 bases). TRBJ2-7 explains the end of the DNA better; the J call may be wrong. CDR3 length equals 20 residues. Germline loops: CDR1 MNHEY, CDR2 SMNVEV (reference sequence). CDR3 sequence (DNA): TGTGCCAGCAGTTTATCGGGTGGGTGGGGAGGTACCTCGGACTCCTACGAGCAGTACTTC. Its translation: CASSLSGGWGGTSDSYEQYF.

J is TRBJ1-4 and V is TRBV7-9, with D unclear. This CDR3 contains 13 residues. V gave up 5 bases and J gave up 5 bases, with 9 bases separating them. Germline CDR1 reads SEHNR; CDR2 reads FQNEAQ (reference sequence). The CDR3 loop reads CASSVLENEKLFF. The CDR3 region has the DNA TGTGCCAGCAGCGTACTTGAAAATGAAAAACTGTTTTTT.

The chain joins TRBV29-1 to TRBJ1-2; D not resolved. Germline V CDR1 and CDR2: SQVTM, ANQGSEA. The length of the CDR3 is 11 residues. V gave up 5 bases and J gave up 5 bases, with 9 bases separating them. The CDR3 sequence is CSVRRPYGYTF. The CDR3 nucleotides read TGCAGCGTTCGGCGGCCTTATGGCTACACCTTC.

This sequence joins TRBV7-2 and TRBJ2-7; 9 positions match TRBD1. The CDR3 runs to 16 residues. J gave up 4 bases and V 1 base, and 8 bases lay outside the gene matches. Germline CDR1 reads SGHTA; CDR2 reads FQGNSA. The CDR3 sequence is CASSLVEGQGFYEQYF. The CDR3 coding sequence is TGTGCCAGCAGCTTAGTCGAGGGACAGGGTTTTTACGAGCAGTACTTC.

The CDR3 bases are TGTGCCAGCAGCCTCCTCATCGGCACAGATACGCAGTATTTT. Its protein product is CASSLLIGTDTQYF. The J gene is TRBJ2-3, the V gene TRBV14, with D unclear. This CDR3 has 14 residues. Trimming cost V 4 bases and J 1 base, with 9 bases left between them. In germline, CDR1 is SGHDN, CDR2 FVKESK. The whole variable domain, remainder taken from reference TRBV14 and TRBJ2-3, is EAGVTQFPSHSVIEKGQTVTLRCDPISGHDNLYWYRRVMGKEIKFLLHFVKESKQDESGMPNNRFLAERTGGTYSTLKVQPAELEDSGVYFCASSLLIGTDTQYFGPGTRLTVL.